This entry features one TCR beta chain sequence. Its antigen is as yet unknown. The data derive from a study of T cells in localized non-small cell lung cancer. The study, taken as a whole, reports: When the top 100 tumor clones were examined, a median about 60 of them also appeared in the adjacent lung, which was paired and uninvolved. Heterogeneity cannot be ruled out, as sequencing used one tumor region only.

The repertoire was sequenced with immunoSEQ multiplex PCR; TCRdb's copy has only in-frame clones and lacks some. The repertoire holds some 39,000 clones, with 70% to 90% as singletons. The CDR3 is 16 amino acids. V shed 5 bases and J 8 bases; nucleotides not matched to a gene: 16. The germline V gene has CDR1 SGHRS and CDR2 YFSETQ. This sample comprised peripheral blood mononuclear cells, obtained before any cancer treatment. The origin of this receptor is a male donor aged 60 or older with stage II lung adenocarcinoma. The gene calls are TRBV5-1 and TRBJ2-1; 7 bases agree with TRBD2. The CDR3, as DNA: TGCGCCAGCAGTAAGGGCGGGAGAGGGGCTGGGGATGAGCAGTTCTTC. This codes for CASSKGGRGAGDEQFF.